What follows describes a single T cell receptor (beta chain). Authors' data handling: Amplifying reference gene primers gave estimates of nucleated cell counts. Generated by immunoSEQ multiplex PCR, the TCRdb table keeps only in-frame clones and is missing some. V, J and clone size are taken as reported in that table, and D and trimming were inferred from the DNA itself. The repertoire includes some 240,000 clones, roughly nine tenths of them detected once, and approximately 4.6% sits in the top ten. The data originate from a study of blood T cell repertoires in COVID-19. Study details: From the United States, Italy and Spain came samples of acute and convalescent COVID-19. Nucleic acid was either cDNA or gDNA, and it came from T cells, B-cell-depleted T cells, or PBMCs.

Losses at the gene ends were 3 bases for V and 0 bases for J; bases not matched to a gene: 4. The CDR3 runs 17 residues. Germline V gene lookup returns CDR1 SGHRS and CDR2 YFSETQ. The chain recombines TRBV5-1 with TRBJ2-6; 9 bases align to TRBD1. The source of this sequence is a woman aged 40 to 50 who had recovered from COVID-19. The specimen was peripheral blood. CDR3 sequence: CASSSNRGPSGANVLTF. Here the CDR3 DNA reads TGCGCCAGCAGCTCGAACAGGGGGCCCTCTGGGGCCAACGTCCTGACTTTC.